This TCR beta chain was identified in a study of T cells in Graves' hyperthyroidism and ophthalmopathy. Study-wide findings and caveats: Clonotypes that were expanded in thyroid above 0.001 mostly appeared in blood too.

Hyperthyroidism was newly diagnosed in patients aged 18 to 65 (duration under 2 months). Reasons for excluding patients were uncontrolled infection, other autoimmune disease, pregnancy or lactation. The CDR3 loop spans 12 amino acids. Germline V CDR1 and CDR2: GTSNPN, SVGIG (reference sequence). V was shortened by 3 bases and J by 1 base, with 7 bases between the two germline ends. This clonotype was recorded at least ten times. Its antigen is not identified. RNA transcripts were the template for amplifying TCR beta CDR3 regions. In the first-round RT-PCR of the TCR CDR3, the HTBI primer set was used. In TCRdb, the multiplex PCR reads were re-called with MiXCR into one record per CDR3 protein. The sample has 650,000 to 850,000 distinct CDR3 sequences; roughly 20% are singletons.

What was sequenced was blood. J is TRBJ2-7 and V is TRBV30; D may be TRBD2 (5 bases). This clonotype was obtained from a woman aged 45 to 65 with Graves' hyperthyroidism that later progressed to Graves' ophthalmopathy. CDR3 sequence reads: CAWSGISYEQYF. The CDR3 bases are TGTGCCTGGAGCGGGATATCCTACGAGCAGTACTTC.